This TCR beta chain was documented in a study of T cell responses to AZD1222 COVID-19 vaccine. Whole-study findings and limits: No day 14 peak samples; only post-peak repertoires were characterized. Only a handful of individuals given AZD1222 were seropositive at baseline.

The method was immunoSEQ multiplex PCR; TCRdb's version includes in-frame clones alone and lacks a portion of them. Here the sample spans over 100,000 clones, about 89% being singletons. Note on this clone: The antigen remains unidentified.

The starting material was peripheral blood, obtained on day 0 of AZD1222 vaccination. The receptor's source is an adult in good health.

The CDR3 protein is CASSGTWGDQPQHF. The DNA of the CDR3 is TGTGCCAGCAGCGGAACCTGGGGAGATCAGCCCCAGCATTTT. V usage is TRBV3-1 (or the pseudogene TRBV3-2) and J usage is TRBJ1-5; D call uncertain. The CDR3 sequence is 14 residues long. Germline V gene sequence: CDR1 LGHDT, CDR2 YNNKEL (reference sequence). Trimming pared 5 bases from V and 5 bases from J, leaving 13 bases between.